What follows are 3 T cell receptor beta chains derived from one specimen sequenced in a study of blood T cell repertoires in COVID-19. Repertoires were generated with immunoSEQ multiplex PCR, while TCRdb's copy carries only in-frame clones and drops some. This sample yields about 130,000 clones, of which 60% to 75% are seen a single time; approximately 1.9% belongs to the top ten. What was sequenced was peripheral blood. These receptors were collected from a woman between 65 and 79 years old with acute or convalescent COVID-19.

The chain uses TRBV9 and TRBJ1-2, with a weak D call TRBD1 (5 bases). CDR1 SGDLS and CDR2 YYNGEE come from the germline V gene. Trimming left V 1 base short and J 6 bases short, with 13 bases between. The CDR3 loop spans 14 amino acids. CDR3 region: CASSVSTVNNGYTF. The CDR3 nucleotides are TGTGCCAGCAGCGTATCGACAGTTAATAATGGCTACACCTTC.

Regarding this clone: The sample contains more than one DNA sequence encoding this CDR3. The gene calls are TRBV7-2 and TRBJ2-2; 8 bases agree with TRBD2. The trim removed 0 bases at V and 8 bases at J, leaving 8 bases unmatched. This CDR3 has 16 residues. Germline CDR1 is SGHTA and CDR2 is FQGNSA. CDR3 coding DNA: TGTGCCAGCAGCTTAGCCCGGGGGGGGCCGGTGGGGGAGCTGTTTTTT. Protein sequence: CASSLARGGPVGELFF.

This chain connects TRBV11-2 to TRBJ2-7; 13 bases match TRBD2. In germline, CDR1 is SGHAT, CDR2 FQNNGV. The length of the CDR3 is 17 residues. After removal of 2 bases from V and 2 bases from J, the junction contained 6 bases not matched to a gene. CDR3 bases: TGTGCCAGCAGCTTATCCGGGACTAGCGGGGTCCCCTACGAGCAGTACTTC. Translated, it gives CASSLSGTSGVPYEQYF.